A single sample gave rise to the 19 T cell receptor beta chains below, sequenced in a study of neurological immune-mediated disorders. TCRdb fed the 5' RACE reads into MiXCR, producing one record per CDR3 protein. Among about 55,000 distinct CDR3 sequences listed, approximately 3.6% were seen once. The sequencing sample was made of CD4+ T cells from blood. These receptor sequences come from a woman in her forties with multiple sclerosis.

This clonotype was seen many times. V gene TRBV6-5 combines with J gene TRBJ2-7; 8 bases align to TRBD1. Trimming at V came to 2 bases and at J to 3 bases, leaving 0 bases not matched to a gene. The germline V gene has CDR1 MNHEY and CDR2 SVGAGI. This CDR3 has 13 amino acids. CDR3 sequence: CASSYDRGYEQYF. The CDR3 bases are TGTGCCAGCAGTTACGACAGGGGCTACGAGCAGTACTTC.

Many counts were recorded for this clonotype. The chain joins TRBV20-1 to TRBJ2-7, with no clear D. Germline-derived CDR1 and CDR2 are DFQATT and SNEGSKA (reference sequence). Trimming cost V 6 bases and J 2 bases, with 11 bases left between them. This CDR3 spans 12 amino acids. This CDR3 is CSAPGAAYEQYF. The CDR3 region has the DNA TGCAGTGCCCCAGGAGCTGCCTACGAGCAGTACTTC.

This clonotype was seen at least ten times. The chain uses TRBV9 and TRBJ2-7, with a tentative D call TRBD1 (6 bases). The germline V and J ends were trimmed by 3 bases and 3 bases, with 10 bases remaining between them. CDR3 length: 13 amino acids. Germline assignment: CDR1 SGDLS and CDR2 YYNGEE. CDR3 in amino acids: CASSAPGVYEQYF. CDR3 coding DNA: TGTGCCAGCAGCGCCCCAGGGGTCTACGAGCAGTACTTC. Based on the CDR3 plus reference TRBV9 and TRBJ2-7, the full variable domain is DSGVTQTPKHLITATGQRVTLRCSPRSGDLSVYWYQQSLDQGLQFLIQYYNGEERAKGNILERFSAQQFPDLHSELNLSSLELGDSALYFCASSAPGVYEQYFGPGTRLTVT.

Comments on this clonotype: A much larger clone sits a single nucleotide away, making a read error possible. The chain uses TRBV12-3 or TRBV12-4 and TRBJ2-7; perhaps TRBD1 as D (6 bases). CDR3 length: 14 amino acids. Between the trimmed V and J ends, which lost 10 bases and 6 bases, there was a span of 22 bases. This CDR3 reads CANSNWDTSGEQYF. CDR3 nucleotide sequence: TGTGCCAACTCGAACTGGGACACATCCGGCGAGCAGTACTTC.

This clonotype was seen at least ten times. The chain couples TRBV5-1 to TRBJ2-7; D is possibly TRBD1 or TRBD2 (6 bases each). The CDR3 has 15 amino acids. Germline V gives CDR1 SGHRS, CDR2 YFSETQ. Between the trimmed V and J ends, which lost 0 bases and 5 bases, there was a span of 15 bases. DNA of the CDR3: TGCGCCAGCAGCTTGGCCTTGGGGGGCGTCGACGAGCAGTACTTC. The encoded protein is CASSLALGGVDEQYF.

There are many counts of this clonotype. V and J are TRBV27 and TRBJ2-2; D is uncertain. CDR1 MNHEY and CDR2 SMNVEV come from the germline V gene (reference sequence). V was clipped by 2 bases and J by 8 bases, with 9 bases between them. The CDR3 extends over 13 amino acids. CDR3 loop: CASSLGPRGELFF. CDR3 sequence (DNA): TGTGCCAGCAGTTTAGGCCCTAGAGGGGAGCTGTTTTTT.

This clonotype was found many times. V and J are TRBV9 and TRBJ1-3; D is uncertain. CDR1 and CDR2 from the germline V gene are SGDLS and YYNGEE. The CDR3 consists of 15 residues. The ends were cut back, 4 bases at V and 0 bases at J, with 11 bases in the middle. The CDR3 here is CASSPRMISGNTIYF. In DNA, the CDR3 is TGTGCCAGCAGCCCCCGGATGATCTCTGGAAACACCATATATTTT.

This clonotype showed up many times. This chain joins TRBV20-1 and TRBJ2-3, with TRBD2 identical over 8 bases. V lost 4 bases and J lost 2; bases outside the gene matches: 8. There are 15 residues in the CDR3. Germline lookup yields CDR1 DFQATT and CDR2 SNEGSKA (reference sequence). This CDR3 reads CSATRTSSYTDTQYF. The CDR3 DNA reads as TGCAGTGCTACCCGGACTAGCTCCTACACAGATACGCAGTATTTT.

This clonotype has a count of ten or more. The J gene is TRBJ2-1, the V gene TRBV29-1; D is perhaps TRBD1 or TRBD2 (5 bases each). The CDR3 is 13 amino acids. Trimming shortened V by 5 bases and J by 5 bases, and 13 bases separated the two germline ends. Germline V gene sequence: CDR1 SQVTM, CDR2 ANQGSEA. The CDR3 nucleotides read TGCAGCGTTCCCCGGGACGGTAACAATGAGCAGTTCTTC. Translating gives CSVPRDGNNEQFF.

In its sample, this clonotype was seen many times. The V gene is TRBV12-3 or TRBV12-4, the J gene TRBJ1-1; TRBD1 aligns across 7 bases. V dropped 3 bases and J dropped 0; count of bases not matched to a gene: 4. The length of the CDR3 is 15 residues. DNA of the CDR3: TGTGCCAGCAGTTTGAGACAGGGAATGAACACTGAAGCTTTCTTT. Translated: CASSLRQGMNTEAFF.

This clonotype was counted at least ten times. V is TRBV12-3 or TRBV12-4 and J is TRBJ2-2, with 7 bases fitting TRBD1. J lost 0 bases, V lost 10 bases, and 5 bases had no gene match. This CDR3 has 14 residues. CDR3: CATYGTANTGELFF. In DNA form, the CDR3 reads TGTGCCACCTACGGGACAGCGAACACCGGGGAGCTGTTTTTT.

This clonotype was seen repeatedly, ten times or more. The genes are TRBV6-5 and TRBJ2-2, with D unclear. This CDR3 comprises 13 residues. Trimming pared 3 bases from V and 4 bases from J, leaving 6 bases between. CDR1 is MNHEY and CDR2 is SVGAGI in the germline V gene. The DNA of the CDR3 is TGTGCCAGCAGTTATCCGGGCACCGGGGAGCTGTTTTTT. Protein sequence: CASSYPGTGELFF.

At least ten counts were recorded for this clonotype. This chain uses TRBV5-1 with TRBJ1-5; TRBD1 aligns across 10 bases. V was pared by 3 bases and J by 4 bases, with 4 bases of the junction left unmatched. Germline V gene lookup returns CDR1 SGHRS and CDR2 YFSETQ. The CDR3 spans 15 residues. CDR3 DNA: TGCGCCAGCAGCTGGGCGGGACAGGGGAATCAGCCCCAGCATTTT. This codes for CASSWAGQGNQPQHF.

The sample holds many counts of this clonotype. This CDR3 is CASSQVGTKYNEQFF. The CDR3 DNA is TGTGCCAGCAGCCAAGTAGGGACTAAGTACAATGAGCAGTTCTTC. The genes are TRBV3-1 and TRBJ2-1; 7 nucleotides agree with TRBD2. Unmatched junction bases numbered 4, after V lost 1 base and J lost 4 bases. The length of the CDR3 is 15 residues. Germline CDR1 LGHDT, CDR2 YNNKEL (reference sequence).

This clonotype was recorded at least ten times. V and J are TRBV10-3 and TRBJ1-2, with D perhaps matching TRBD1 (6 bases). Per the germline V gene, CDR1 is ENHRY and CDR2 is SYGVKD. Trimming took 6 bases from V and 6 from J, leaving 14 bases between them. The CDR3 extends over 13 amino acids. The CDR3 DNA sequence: TGTGCCATCAGAATAACAGGGACCGATGGCTACACCTTC. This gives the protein CAIRITGTDGYTF.

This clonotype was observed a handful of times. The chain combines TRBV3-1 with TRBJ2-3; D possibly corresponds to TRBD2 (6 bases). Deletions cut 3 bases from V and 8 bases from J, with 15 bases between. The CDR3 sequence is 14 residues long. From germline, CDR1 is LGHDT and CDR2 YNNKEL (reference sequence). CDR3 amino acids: CASSQGSGVRTQYF. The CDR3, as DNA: TGTGCCAGCAGCCAGGGTTCGGGGGTTCGTACGCAGTATTTT.

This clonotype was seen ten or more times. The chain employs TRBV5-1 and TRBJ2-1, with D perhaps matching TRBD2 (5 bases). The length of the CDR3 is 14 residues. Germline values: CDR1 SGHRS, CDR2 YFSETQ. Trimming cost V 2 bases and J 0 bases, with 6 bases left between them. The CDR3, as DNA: TGCGCCAGCAGCTTAACTAGCTCCTACAATGAGCAGTTCTTC. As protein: CASSLTSSYNEQFF.

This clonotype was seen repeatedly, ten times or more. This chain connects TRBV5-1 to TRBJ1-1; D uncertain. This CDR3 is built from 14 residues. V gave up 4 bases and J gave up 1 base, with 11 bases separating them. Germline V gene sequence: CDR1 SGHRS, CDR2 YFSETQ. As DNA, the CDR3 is TGCGCCAGCAGCCCCCCCGGGAGGAACACTGAAGCTTTCTTT. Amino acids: CASSPPGRNTEAFF.

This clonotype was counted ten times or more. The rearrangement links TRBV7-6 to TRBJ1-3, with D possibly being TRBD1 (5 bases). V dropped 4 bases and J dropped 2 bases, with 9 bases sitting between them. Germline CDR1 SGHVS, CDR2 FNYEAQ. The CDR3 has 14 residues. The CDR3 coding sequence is TGTGCCAGCAGCTCTTCGACAGCTGGAAACACCATATATTTT. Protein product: CASSSSTAGNTIYF.